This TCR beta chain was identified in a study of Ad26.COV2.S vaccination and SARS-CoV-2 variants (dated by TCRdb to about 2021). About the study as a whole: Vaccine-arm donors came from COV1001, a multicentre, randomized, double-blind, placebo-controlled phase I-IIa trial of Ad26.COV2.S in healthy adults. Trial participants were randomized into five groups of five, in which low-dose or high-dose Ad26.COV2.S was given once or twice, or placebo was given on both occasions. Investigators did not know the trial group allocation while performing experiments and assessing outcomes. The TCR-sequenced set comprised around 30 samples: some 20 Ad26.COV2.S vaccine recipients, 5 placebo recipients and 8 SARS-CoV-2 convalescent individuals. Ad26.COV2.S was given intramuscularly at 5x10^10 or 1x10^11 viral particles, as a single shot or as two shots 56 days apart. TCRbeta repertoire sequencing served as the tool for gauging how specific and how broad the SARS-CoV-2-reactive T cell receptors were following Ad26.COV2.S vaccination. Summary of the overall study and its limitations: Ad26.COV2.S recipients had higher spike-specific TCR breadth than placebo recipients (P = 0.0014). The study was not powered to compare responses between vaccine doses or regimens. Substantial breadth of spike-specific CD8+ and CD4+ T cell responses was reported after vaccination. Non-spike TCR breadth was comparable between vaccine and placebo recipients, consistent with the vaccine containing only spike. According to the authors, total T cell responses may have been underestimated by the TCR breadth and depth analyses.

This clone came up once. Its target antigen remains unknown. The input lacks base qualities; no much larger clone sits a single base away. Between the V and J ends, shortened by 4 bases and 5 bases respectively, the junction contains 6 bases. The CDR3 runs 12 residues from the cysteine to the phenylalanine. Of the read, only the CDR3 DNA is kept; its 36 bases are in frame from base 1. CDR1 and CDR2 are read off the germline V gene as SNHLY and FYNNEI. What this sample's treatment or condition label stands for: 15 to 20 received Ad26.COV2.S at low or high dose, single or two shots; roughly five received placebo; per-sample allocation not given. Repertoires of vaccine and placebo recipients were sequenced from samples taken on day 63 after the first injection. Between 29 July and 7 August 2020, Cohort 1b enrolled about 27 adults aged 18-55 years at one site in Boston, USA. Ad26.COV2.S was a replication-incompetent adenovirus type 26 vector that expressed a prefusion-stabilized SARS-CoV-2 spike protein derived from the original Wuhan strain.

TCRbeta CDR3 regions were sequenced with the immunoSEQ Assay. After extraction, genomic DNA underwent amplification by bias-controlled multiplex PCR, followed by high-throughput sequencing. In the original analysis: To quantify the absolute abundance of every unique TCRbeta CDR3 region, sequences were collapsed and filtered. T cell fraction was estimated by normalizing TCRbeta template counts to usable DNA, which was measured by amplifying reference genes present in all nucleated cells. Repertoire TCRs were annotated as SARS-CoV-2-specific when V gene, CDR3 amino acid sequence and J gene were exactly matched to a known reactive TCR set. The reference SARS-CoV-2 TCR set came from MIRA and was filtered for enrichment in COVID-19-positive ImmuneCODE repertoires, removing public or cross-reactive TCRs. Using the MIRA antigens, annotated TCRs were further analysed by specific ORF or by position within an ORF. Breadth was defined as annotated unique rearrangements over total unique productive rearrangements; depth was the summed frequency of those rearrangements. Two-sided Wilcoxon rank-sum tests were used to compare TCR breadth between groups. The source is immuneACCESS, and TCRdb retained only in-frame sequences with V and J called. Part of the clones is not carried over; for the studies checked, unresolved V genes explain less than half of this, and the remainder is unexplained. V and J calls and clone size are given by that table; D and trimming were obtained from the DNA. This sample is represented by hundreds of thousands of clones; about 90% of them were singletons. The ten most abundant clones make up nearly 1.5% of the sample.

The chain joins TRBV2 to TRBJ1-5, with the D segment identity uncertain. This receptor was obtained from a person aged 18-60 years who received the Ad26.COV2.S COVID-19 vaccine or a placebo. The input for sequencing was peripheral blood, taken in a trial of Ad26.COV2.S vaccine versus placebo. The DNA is TGTGCCAGCAGTGGGGTAGATCAGCCCCAGCATTTT. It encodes CASSGVDQPQHF.